The clone carrying this T cell receptor (beta chain) was recorded a few times. All enrollees were roughly 18 to 100 years old and from 24 US areas. Participant reports of clinical history set cohort assignment. V shed 6 bases and J 3 bases; nucleotides not matched to a gene: 5. From germline, CDR1 is MRHNA and CDR2 SNTAGT. The length of the CDR3 is 15 residues. The data derive from a study of blood T cell repertoires in COVID-19. Study at large: Recovery meant two consecutive negative NP/OP PCR tests, professional clearance, or resolved symptoms. T cells, B-cell-depleted T cells, or PBMCs provided the cDNA or gDNA that served as material.

The method was immunoSEQ multiplex PCR; TCRdb's version includes in-frame clones alone and lacks a portion of them. The data contain about 280,000 clones, 88% of them singletons. The sequencing input was PBMCs or T cells enriched from blood (not recorded which). The chain is built from TRBV6-4 and TRBJ2-3, with TRBD2 matching 11 bases. The clonotype originates from a woman aged 60-70 years in a cohort exposed to, infected with or recovered from COVID-19 (not recorded which). DNA for the CDR3: TGTGCCAGCAGCTCACTAGCGGGAGCAACAGATACGCAGTATTTT. It encodes CASSSLAGATDTQYF.